This T cell receptor beta chain was captured in a study of Ad26.COV2.S vaccination and SARS-CoV-2 variants. Overall study results and limits: TCR breadth and depth analyses may have underestimated total T cell responses. Vaccine recipients surpassed placebo recipients in spike-specific TCR breadth.

Worth noting for this clone: Its antigen is unknown.

Only in-frame clones appear in the TCRdb table, and some are missing; sequencing was by immunoSEQ multiplex PCR. The sample includes 150,000 to 200,000 clones, about 83% of them seen just once. The V gene end was trimmed by 0 bases and the J gene end by 6 bases; junction bases not matched to a gene: 0. Germline assignment: CDR1 SGHRS and CDR2 YFSETQ. This CDR3 has 13 residues. The receptor's source is a human donor who had recovered from COVID-19. The sample consisted of peripheral blood, taken after recovery from COVID-19. The chain couples TRBV5-1 to TRBJ2-1; TRBD2 matches at 7 bases. DNA of the CDR3: TGCGCCAGCAGCTTGGGGACTAGCAATGAGCAGTTCTTC. Amino acids: CASSLGTSNEQFF. Full variable domain (rest looked up from reference TRBV5-1 and TRBJ2-1): KAGVTQTPRYLIKTRGQQVTLSCSPISGHRSVSWYQQTPGQGLQFLFEYFSETQRNKGNFPGRFSGRQFSNSRSEMNVSTLELGDSALYLCASSLGTSNEQFFGPGTRLTVL.